This T cell receptor (beta chain) originates from a study of long-term antiretroviral therapy in people with HIV. Study-wide results and caveats: From the mid-2000s to the late 2010s, blood was obtained, possibly while participants received older ART regimens. The data indicate that diversity increased after ART but remained below transplant donor controls.

In the United States, treatment was given to all participants with HIV. This CDR3 contains 14 residues. The V gene end was trimmed by 5 bases and the J gene end by 2 bases; junction bases not matched to a gene: 5. The germline V gene encodes CDR1 SGHRS and CDR2 YFSETQ. Details on this clone: The target antigen is unknown.

An immunoSEQ assay, version v3.0, was performed at survey level. Sequencing of each sample targeted about 35,000-50,000 T-cell genomes. Generated by immunoSEQ multiplex PCR, the TCRdb table keeps only in-frame clones and is missing some. The repertoire holds roughly 28,000 clones, roughly nine tenths seen once, with approximately 4.2% in the top ten. The V call is TRBV5-1, the J call TRBJ2-7; TRBD1 aligns across 9 bases. Sample: unsorted PBMCs, taken 3.1 years after starting antiretroviral therapy. The receptor was isolated from a man younger than 35 with HIV. The CDR3 sequence: CASSVGQGPYEQYF. Written as DNA, the CDR3 is TGCGCCAGCAGTGTGGGACAGGGACCCTACGAGCAGTACTTC.